The 21 T cell receptor beta chains listed next were all sequenced from one sample in a study of T cells after yellow fever vaccination. MiXCR was run by TCRdb on the 5' RACE reads, yielding one entry per CDR3 protein. The table lists hundreds of thousands of distinct CDR3 sequences, roughly 4.3% of them singletons, with 20% to 25% in the top ten. Sequencing was performed on PBMCs, taken 5 days after the yellow fever booster vaccination. The receptors here all came from a young man who received the YFV17D yellow fever vaccine.

This clonotype was detected ten times or more. The chain recombines TRBV12-3 or TRBV12-4 with TRBJ2-3; weak D call: TRBD2 (6 bases). V was clipped by 5 bases and J by 2 bases, with 11 bases between them. The CDR3 length is 14 residues. In DNA form, the CDR3 reads TGTGCCAGCAGTCCGAGGGAGGCCACAGATACGCAGTATTTT. Its protein product is CASSPREATDTQYF.

This chain connects TRBV7-2 to TRBJ2-2, with 8 positions matching TRBD1. Germline values: CDR1 SGHTA, CDR2 FQGNSA. V shed 5 bases and J 7 bases; nucleotides not matched to a gene: 9. The CDR3 totals 15 residues. CDR3 residues: CASSIDRGGSGELFF. The DNA of the CDR3 is TGTGCCAGCAGCATAGACAGGGGTGGGAGCGGGGAGCTGTTTTTT. The full variable domain, in which reference TRBV7-2 and TRBJ2-2 provide the parts outside the CDR3, is GAGVSQSPSNKVTEKGKDVELRCDPISGHTALYWYRQSLGQGLEFLIYFQGNSAPDKSGLPSDRFSAERTGGSVSTLTIQRTQQEDSAVYLCASSIDRGGSGELFFGEGSRLTVL.

The chain has TRBV24-1 and TRBJ2-1; the match to TRBD2 covers 11 bases. CDR3 length equals 14 residues. CDR1 and CDR2 (germline): KGHDR, SFDVKD. With V trimmed by 9 bases and J by 6 bases, 6 bases remained unmatched. CDR3 coding DNA: TGTGCCACCGGTAGCGGGGGGGCCGGCAATGAGCAGTTCTTC. This translates into CATGSGGAGNEQFF.

The chain has TRBV6-1 and TRBJ2-5; D is unclear. The CDR3 is made up of 14 amino acids. V was cut by 1 base and J by 5 bases, with 11 bases left in between. Germline assignment: CDR1 MNHNS and CDR2 SASEGT. CDR3 amino acids: CASSEVGMWETQYF. The CDR3 region has the DNA TGTGCCAGCAGTGAAGTGGGGATGTGGGAGACCCAGTACTTC.

Only a few counts were recorded for this clonotype. The V and J genes are TRBV5-1 and TRBJ2-2, with no clear D. Deletions cut 9 bases from V and 2 bases from J, with 11 bases between. CDR3 length equals 13 residues. CDR1 and CDR2 (germline): SGHRS, YFSETQ. The CDR3 spells CATTDGNTGELFF. The CDR3 DNA follows: TGCGCCACCACGGACGGAAACACCGGGGAGCTGTTTTTT.

The rearrangement uses TRBV20-1 and TRBJ2-3; D is perhaps TRBD1 (6 bases). This CDR3 has 12 amino acids. The germline V gene encodes CDR1 DFQATT and CDR2 SNEGSKA (reference sequence). Between the trimmed V and J ends, which lost 3 bases and 10 bases, there was a span of 14 bases. DNA for the CDR3: TGCAGTGCTAGTAAGGGGGTAAGAGCGCAGTATTTT. This sequence encodes CSASKGVRAQYF.

This clonotype was detected a few times. This CDR3 reads CASSLNTGVPGSPLHF. For the CDR3, the DNA is TGTGCCAGCAGCCTCAACACGGGCGTCCCGGGGTCACCCCTCCACTTT. The chain uses TRBV6-5 and TRBJ1-6; D is undetermined. The CDR3 length is 16 residues. V gave up 6 bases and J gave up 10 bases, with 22 bases separating them. From germline, CDR1 is MNHEY and CDR2 SVGAGI.

V gene TRBV15 combines with J gene TRBJ1-2; D may be TRBD1 (5 bases). V lost 8 bases and J lost 4, with 23 bases in between. The CDR3 spans 16 residues. Germline values: CDR1 LNHNV, CDR2 YYDKDF (reference sequence). The CDR3 loop reads CATGRDGLTGGYGYTF. The CDR3 bases are TGTGCCACCGGACGGGACGGCCTCACTGGGGGCTATGGCTACACCTTC.

This clonotype was counted ten times or more. The chain joins TRBV5-1 to TRBJ2-7; perhaps D is TRBD1 or TRBD2 (5 bases each). Between the trimmed V and J ends, which lost 5 bases and 1 base, there was a span of 19 bases. This CDR3 is 16 amino acids long. Germline V gene data show CDR1 as SGHRS and CDR2 as YFSETQ. CDR3 in amino acids: CASSRFTGPSSYEQYV. CDR3 DNA sequence: TGCGCCAGCAGTCGATTCACGGGACCGAGTTCCTACGAGCAGTACGTC.

This clonotype turned up a few times. V is TRBV30 and J is TRBJ2-7; D ambiguous. The CDR3 is made up of 11 amino acids. The V gene's germline CDR1 is GTSNPN and CDR2 SVGIG (reference sequence). V gave up 0 bases and J gave up 6 bases, with 6 bases separating them. The chain's CDR3 is CAWSVPGEQYF. The CDR3, as DNA: TGTGCCTGGAGTGTACCCGGCGAGCAGTACTTC.

J is TRBJ2-3 and V is TRBV6-2 or TRBV6-3, with a tentative D call TRBD2 (6 bases). CDR1 and CDR2 from the germline V gene are MNHEY and SVGEGT. CDR3 length equals 16 residues. V was cut by 0 bases and J by 4 bases, with 14 bases left in between. The CDR3 sequence is CASSYSRSASADTQYF. The CDR3 DNA follows: TGTGCCAGCAGTTACTCGCGGTCAGCTAGCGCAGATACGCAGTATTTT.

In its sample, this clonotype was seen a few times. V is TRBV11-2 and J is TRBJ2-1; 15 bases fit TRBD2. Unmatched junction bases numbered 8, after V lost 0 bases and J lost 2 bases. CDR1 is SGHAT, CDR2 FQNNGV, per germline. CDR3 length: 20 residues. The CDR3 is CASSLDGTGTSGGPYNEQFF. CDR3 coding DNA: TGTGCCAGCAGCTTAGATGGAACCGGGACTAGCGGGGGGCCCTACAATGAGCAGTTCTTC.

This clonotype was observed a handful of times. The rearrangement uses TRBV5-1 and TRBJ1-2; tentatively, D is TRBD1 (5 bases). Between the trimmed V and J ends, which lost 8 bases and 2 bases, there was a span of 19 bases. The CDR3 contains 15 residues. Per the germline V gene, CDR1 is SGHRS and CDR2 is YFSETQ. CDR3 DNA: TGCGCCAGTACCGCGGGGGTAAACTCAAACTATGGCTACACCTTC. Translated: CASTAGVNSNYGYTF.

This clonotype was counted a few times. This sequence joins TRBV7-8 and TRBJ1-6; D not certain. Trimming left V 4 bases short and J 12 bases short, with 16 bases between. The germline V gene has CDR1 SGHVS and CDR2 FQNEAQ. The CDR3 consists of 14 residues. CDR3: CASSSQISKIPLHF. The CDR3 bases are TGTGCCAGCAGCTCCCAAATCTCTAAAATACCCCTCCACTTT.

This clonotype was observed many times. V is TRBV20-1 and J is TRBJ2-1; no definite D call. This CDR3 is built from 11 residues. Looked up from germline, CDR1 is DFQATT and CDR2 is SNEGSKA (reference sequence). The V and J ends lost 0 bases and 8 bases respectively, with 5 bases between them. As DNA, the CDR3 is TGCAGTGCTAGAGAGACGGATGAGCAGTTCTTC. Protein: CSARETDEQFF.

This clonotype was detected only a few times. This chain links TRBV6-1 with TRBJ1-5; D not certain. V lost 2 bases, J lost 5 bases, and 16 bases lay in between. The CDR3 is 16 residues long. Looked up from germline, CDR1 is MNHNS and CDR2 is SASEGT. In DNA form, the CDR3 reads TGTGCCAGCAGTGAACTGGAACGCATCCGATATCAGCCCCAGCATTTT. This translates into CASSELERIRYQPQHF.

This clonotype has just a few counts. V is TRBV5-1 and J is TRBJ2-3; D gene ambiguous. This CDR3 has 15 residues. Trimming cost V 0 bases and J 1 base, with 9 bases left between them. Germline lookup yields CDR1 SGHRS and CDR2 YFSETQ. The CDR3 nucleotides are TGCGCCAGCAGCTTGGCCGAGGACGGCACAGATACGCAGTATTTT. Its protein product is CASSLAEDGTDTQYF.

In its sample, this clonotype was seen a few times. The chain joins TRBV7-9 to TRBJ1-3; D may be TRBD1 (6 bases). The germline V gene encodes CDR1 SEHNR and CDR2 FQNEAQ (reference sequence). CDR3 size: 17 residues. Trimming stripped 2 bases from V and 0 bases from J, with 14 bases between. The CDR3 loop is CASSLSYREFSGNTIYF. The CDR3 nucleotides are TGTGCCAGCAGCTTAAGTTACAGGGAGTTCTCTGGAAACACCATATATTTT. Supplemented by reference TRBV7-9 and TRBJ1-3, the full variable domain reads DTGVSQNPRHKITKRGQNVTFRCDPISEHNRLYWYRQTLGQGPEFLTYFQNEAQLEKSRLLSDRFSAERPKGSFSTLEIQRTEQGDSAMYLCASSLSYREFSGNTIYFGEGSWLTVV.

In this sample, this clonotype turned up a few times. The genes are TRBV3-2 and TRBJ2-7; the D call of TRBD1 is as the table states it, not checked on the DNA. TRBV3-2 has pseudogene status. The CDR3 runs 17 residues. CDR3 bases: TGTGCCAGCAGCCGTTTTATCGAGGCAGGGGGAGATGACGAGCAGTACTTC. The encoded protein is CASSRFIEAGGDDEQYF.

This clonotype came up many times. The rearrangement joins TRBV7-3 to TRBJ1-5; D is unclear. V lost 5 bases and J lost 0, with 11 bases in between. The germline CDR1 and CDR2 sequences are SGHTA and FQGTGA. The CDR3 is 15 residues long. Here the CDR3 reads CASSPMEASNQPQHF. The CDR3 nucleotides read TGTGCCAGCAGCCCAATGGAGGCTAGCAATCAGCCCCAGCATTTT.

The sample holds many counts of this clonotype. This chain connects TRBV20-1 to TRBJ2-6, with D perhaps assigned TRBD1 or TRBD2 (5 bases each). The CDR3 totals 15 residues. Between the trimmed V and J ends, which lost 2 bases and 0 bases, there was a span of 8 bases. Germline loops: CDR1 DFQATT, CDR2 SNEGSKA (reference sequence). For the CDR3, the DNA is TGCAGTGCTAGAAGGGGAGCCTCTGGGGCCAACGTCCTGACTTTC. Translated, it gives CSARRGASGANVLTF.